The clone carrying this T cell receptor (beta chain) was seen more than once but under ten times. A read error may produce the germline difference seen at one junction end. The source of the sample is a study of blood T cell repertoires in COVID-19. Study background: There were acute and convalescent COVID-19 samples, and they came from the United States, Italy and Spain. Sample material is recorded as cDNA or gDNA derived from T cells, B-cell-depleted T cells, or PBMCs.

The CDR3 sequence is 15 residues long. Germline CDR1 reads LGHDT; CDR2 reads YNNKEL (reference sequence). Assay used: immunoSEQ multiplex PCR; TCRdb lists only in-frame clones, some missing. This table has about 310,000 clones, roughly 91% appearing once. Across about two dozen US areas, participants ranged in age from about 18 to 90 years. The sequenced sample was PBMCs or T cells enriched from blood (not recorded which). This receptor was taken from a woman aged 25 to 39 who had recovered from COVID-19. The genes are TRBV3-1 (or the pseudogene TRBV3-2) and TRBJ1-2; tentatively, D is TRBD1 (6 bases). The CDR3 loop reads CASSHPPQSGGRRSF. CDR3 DNA sequence: TGTGCCAGCAGCCACCCACCTCAAAGCGGGGGGCGGCGATCCTTC.